This entry is about one TCR beta chain. Its specificity is unknown. The sample is drawn from a study of T-cell reconstitution after alpha-beta-depleted transplantation in children. Study results and limitations: Elevated TCRbeta diversity at day 60 was traced, in some patients, to surviving recipient T cells and thymic progenitors. T cells produced anew were the main source of T-cell counts and diversity one year after transplant. The study reportedly traced alpha-beta T cells about two months after transplant to several hundred expanded graft clones.

During its preparation, the TCRbeta library received unique molecular identifiers. TCRdb called the PCR reads again in MiXCR, with one record for every CDR3 protein. The data show about 830,000 distinct CDR3 sequences, less than 20% seen once. Per germline, CDR1 LGHDT and CDR2 YNNKEL (reference sequence). V shed 6 bases and J 2 bases; nucleotides not matched to a gene: 10. The CDR3 spans 18 residues. This chain connects TRBV3-1 to TRBJ2-1, with 13 bases lining up with TRBD2. The sequencing here drew on PBMCs, mostly from graft donor cells, taken 360 days after TCRalphabeta/CD19-depleted stem cell transplant. This receptor was obtained from a male patient younger than 18 who had a stem cell transplant for acute lymphoblastic leukemia, so the T cells may come from the graft donor. This CDR3 is CASSLTSGRAVPYNEQFF. DNA of the CDR3: TGTGCCAGCAGTCTTACTAGCGGGAGGGCCGTTCCCTACAATGAGCAGTTCTTC.